The sequence of this T cell receptor (beta chain) was determined in a study of blood T cells in healthy people across ages. The CDR3 has 13 residues. CDR1 and CDR2 from the germline V gene are MNHNS and SASEGT. The germline V and J ends were trimmed by 5 bases and 5 bases, with 10 bases remaining between them. It was with a sample-barcoded 5' primer and a J-beta primer mix that a second PCR of roughly 6 to 12 cycles was run. TCRdb passed the 5' RACE reads through MiXCR, listing each CDR3 protein once. Of about 1.1 million distinct CDR3 sequences listed, around two fifths are singletons. The clonotype comes from a man between 18 and 29 years old in good health. Sequencing input: blood. The chain has TRBV6-1 and TRBJ1-5, with D unclear. The CDR3 protein is CASSQRTDQPQHF. The CDR3 bases are TGTGCCAGCAGTCAAAGGACCGATCAGCCCCAGCATTTT.